This T cell receptor beta chain was identified during a study of blood T cell repertoires in COVID-19. Germline CDR1 and CDR2: MNHNS and SASEGT. The CDR3 sequence is 16 residues long. V gave up 0 bases and J gave up 5 bases; unmatched junction bases: 5. This clone was observed a handful of times. Clones were read by immunoSEQ multiplex PCR, and TCRdb kept only the in-frame ones, dropping some. There are some 74,000 clones in the sample; more than 75% occur only once, and roughly 12% lies in the top ten. The rearrangement joins TRBV6-1 to TRBJ1-5; 9 nucleotides align to TRBD1. This clonotype was sampled from a human donor in a cohort sampled during active COVID-19. Material for sequencing was peripheral blood. CDR3 protein: CASSEAKGQGYQPQHF. In DNA form, the CDR3 reads TGTGCCAGCAGTGAAGCTAAGGGACAGGGCTATCAGCCCCAGCATTTT.